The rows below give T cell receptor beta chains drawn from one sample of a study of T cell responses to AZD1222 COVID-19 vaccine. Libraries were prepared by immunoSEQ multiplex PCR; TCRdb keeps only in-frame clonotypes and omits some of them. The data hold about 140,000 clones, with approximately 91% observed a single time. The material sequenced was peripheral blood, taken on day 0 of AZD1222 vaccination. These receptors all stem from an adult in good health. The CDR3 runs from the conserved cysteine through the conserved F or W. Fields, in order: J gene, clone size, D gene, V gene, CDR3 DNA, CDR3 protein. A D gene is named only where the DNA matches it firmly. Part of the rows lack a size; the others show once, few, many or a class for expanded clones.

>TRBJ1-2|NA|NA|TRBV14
TGTGCCAGCAGCCAAGTCAACGACAGGCCTTTCCAAGGCGGCTACACCTTC
CASSQVNDRPFQGGYTF
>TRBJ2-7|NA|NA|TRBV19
TGTGCCAGTAGCGCCCCCGGGACTTCCCCCTACGAGCAGTACTTC
CASSAPGTSPYEQYF
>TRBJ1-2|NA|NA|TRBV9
TGTGCCAGCAGCGTTGATCTTAACTATGGCTACACCTTC
CASSVDLNYGYTF
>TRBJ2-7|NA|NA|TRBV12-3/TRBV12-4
TGTGCCAGCACCGATAAGGGACTCTCCGAGCAGTACTTC
CASTDKGLSEQYF
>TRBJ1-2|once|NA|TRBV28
TGTGCCAGCAGTTCCCCCCCCCACCTCAACTATGGCTACACCTTC
CASSSPPHLNYGYTF
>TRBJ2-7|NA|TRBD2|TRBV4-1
TGCGCCAGCAGCCAAGATGAGAACCCTAGCGGGGGGAGGCAGCAGTACTTC
CASSQDENPSGGRQQYF
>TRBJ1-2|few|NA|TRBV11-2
TGTGCCAGCAGCTTAGGGGGGACAACCTCCTATGGCTACACCTTC
CASSLGGTTSYGYTF
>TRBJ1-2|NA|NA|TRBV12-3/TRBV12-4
TGTGCCAGCAGTTTCCTTCAAAACTATGGCTACACCTTC
CASSFLQNYGYTF
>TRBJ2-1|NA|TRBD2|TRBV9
TGTGCCAGCAGCCCTAGCGGGGGCCCCTCAGAACAGTTCTTC
CASSPSGGPSEQFF
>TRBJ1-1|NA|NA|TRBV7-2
TGTGCCAGCAGCTTAATGGGGGACACTGAAGCTTTCTTT
CASSLMGDTEAFF
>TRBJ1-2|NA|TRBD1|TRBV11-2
TGTGCCAGCAGCCCAGGGGGCAGGGTCAGTTTCTACACCTTC
CASSPGGRVSFYTF
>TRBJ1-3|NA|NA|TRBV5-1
TGCGCCAGCAGCTTGGTTAGCCCTGGAAACACCATATATTTT
CASSLVSPGNTIYF
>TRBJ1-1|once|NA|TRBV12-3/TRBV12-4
TGTGCCAGCAGGATGAGGACGGGAACTGAAGCTTTCTTT
CASRMRTGTEAFF
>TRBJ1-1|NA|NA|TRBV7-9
TGTGCCAGCAGACCCGCTCCACTCATGAACACTGAAGCTTTCTTT
CASRPAPLMNTEAFF
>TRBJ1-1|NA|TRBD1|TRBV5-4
TGTGCCAGCAGCGCCGACAGGGGGGAGAACACTGAAGCTTTCTTT
CASSADRGENTEAFF
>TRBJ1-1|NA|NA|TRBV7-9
TGTGCCAGCAGCTTAGGTGGGAGAGGGGGAACTGAAGCTTTCTTT
CASSLGGRGGTEAFF
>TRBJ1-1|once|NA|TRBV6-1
TGTGCCAGCAGTGACCGGACAGCAATGAACACTGAAGCTTTCTTT
CASSDRTAMNTEAFF
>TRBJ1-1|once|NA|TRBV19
TGTGCCACCGCAGACACTATGAACACTGAAGCTTTCTTT
CATADTMNTEAFF
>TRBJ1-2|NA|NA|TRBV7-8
TGTGCCAGCAGCCCCGAGACAGATGGCTACACCTTC
CASSPETDGYTF
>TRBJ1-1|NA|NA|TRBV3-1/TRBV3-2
TGTGCCAGCAGCCACAACTGGGGGAACACTGAAGCTTTCTTT
CASSHNWGNTEAFF
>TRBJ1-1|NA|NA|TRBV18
TGTGCCAGCTCGGCGGCACCATCGGGAGGGTTTGCCGAAGCTTTCTTT
CASSAAPSGGFAEAFF
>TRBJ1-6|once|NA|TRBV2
TGTGCCACAGATAGGACGGGTTATAATTCACCCCTCCACTTT
CATDRTGYNSPLHF
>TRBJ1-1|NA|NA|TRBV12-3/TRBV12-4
TGTGCCAGCAGATACCGTGGGACACCTGAAGCTTTCTTT
CASRYRGTPEAFF
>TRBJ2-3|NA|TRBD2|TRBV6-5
TGTGCCAGCAGCCGCGGGGGGGAGGTAGATACGCAGTATTTT
CASSRGGEVDTQYF
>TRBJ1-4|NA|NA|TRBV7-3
TGTGCCAGCAGCAAGGGGGGCGGTAATGAAAAACTGTTTTTT
CASSKGGGNEKLFF
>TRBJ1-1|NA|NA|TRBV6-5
TGTGCCAGCAGTACCCGACAGGAGAACACTGAAGCTTTCTTT
CASSTRQENTEAFF
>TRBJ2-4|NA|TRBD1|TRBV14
TGTGCCAGCAGCCAAGTATTCAGTCCCAGAGGGACAGGGATGTACTTC
CASSQVFSPRGTGMYF
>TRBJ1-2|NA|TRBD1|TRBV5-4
TGTGCCAGCAGCAGGGGACAGGGAGGCTATGGCTACACCTTC
CASSRGQGGYGYTF
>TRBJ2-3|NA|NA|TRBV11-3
TGTGCCAGCAGCTCCCGGTCGGGGCCCACAGATACGCAGTATTTT
CASSSRSGPTDTQYF
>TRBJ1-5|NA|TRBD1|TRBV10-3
TGTGCCATCAGTGAGTTGGACAGGCCAGATCAGCCCCAGCATTTT
CAISELDRPDQPQHF
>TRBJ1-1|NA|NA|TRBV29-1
TGCAGCGTTGGGTTCAGGGGATCCACTGAAGCTTTCTTT
CSVGFRGSTEAFF
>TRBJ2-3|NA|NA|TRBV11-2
TGTGCCAGCAGCTTAACCGGGGGAAGGGCAGATACGCAGTATTTT
CASSLTGGRADTQYF
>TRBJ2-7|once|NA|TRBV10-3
TGTGCCATCACCCAACGGGACGGTGCCTACGAGCAGTACTTC
CAITQRDGAYEQYF
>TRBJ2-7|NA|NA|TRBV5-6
TGTGCCAGCAGGGTGAGGGGGAGCTCCTACGAGCAGTACTTC
CASRVRGSSYEQYF
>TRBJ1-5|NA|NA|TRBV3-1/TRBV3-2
TGTGCCAGCAGCCAAGATGTGTCTGCTCGGGGGCCCCAGCATTTT
CASSQDVSARGPQHF
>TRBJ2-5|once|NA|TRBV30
TGTGCCTGGACTACCTATGAGACCCAGTACTTC
CAWTTYETQYF
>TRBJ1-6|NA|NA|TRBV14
TGTGCCAGCAGCCAAGAAGGGAGGAATAATTCACCCCTCCACTTT
CASSQEGRNNSPLHF